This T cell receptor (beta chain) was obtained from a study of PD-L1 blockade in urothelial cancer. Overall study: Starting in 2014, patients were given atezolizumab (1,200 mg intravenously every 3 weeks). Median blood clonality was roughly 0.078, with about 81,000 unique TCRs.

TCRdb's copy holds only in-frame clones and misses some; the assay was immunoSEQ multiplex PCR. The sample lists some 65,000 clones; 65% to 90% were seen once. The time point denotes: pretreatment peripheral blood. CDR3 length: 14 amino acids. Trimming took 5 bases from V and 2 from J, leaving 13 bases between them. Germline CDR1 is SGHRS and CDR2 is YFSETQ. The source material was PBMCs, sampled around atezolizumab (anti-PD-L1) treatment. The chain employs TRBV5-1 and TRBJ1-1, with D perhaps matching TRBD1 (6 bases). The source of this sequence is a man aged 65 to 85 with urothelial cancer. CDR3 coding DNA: TGCGCCAGCAGAAGCCAGGGGAGCAACACTGAAGCTTTCTTT. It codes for CASRSQGSNTEAFF.